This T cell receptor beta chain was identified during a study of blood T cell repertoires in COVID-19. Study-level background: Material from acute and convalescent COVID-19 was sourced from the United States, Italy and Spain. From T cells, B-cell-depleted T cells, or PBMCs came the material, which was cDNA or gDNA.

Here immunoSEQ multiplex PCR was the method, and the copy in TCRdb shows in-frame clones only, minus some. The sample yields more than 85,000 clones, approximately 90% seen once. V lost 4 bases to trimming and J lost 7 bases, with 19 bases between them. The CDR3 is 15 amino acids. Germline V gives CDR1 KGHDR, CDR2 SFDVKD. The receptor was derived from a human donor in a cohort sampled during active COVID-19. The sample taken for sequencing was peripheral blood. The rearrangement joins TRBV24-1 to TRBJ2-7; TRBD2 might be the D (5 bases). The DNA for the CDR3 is TGTGCCACCAGTGACCCACGGACGGGGAATGGGGAGCAGTACTTC. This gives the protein CATSDPRTGNGEQYF.